Below, 7 T cell receptor beta chains from the same sample are listed, as sequenced in a study of shared clonotypes between healthy human individuals. Naive CD8 cells lacked CD45RO and underwent positive selection for CCR7, leaving out terminally differentiated effector memory CD45RA+ cells. Only in-frame clones appear in the TCRdb table, and some are missing; sequencing was by immunoSEQ multiplex PCR. This sample has some 2,000,000 clones, with about 95% found just once. Material: naive CD8+ T cells sorted from blood. The receptor source for this set is a man between 18 and 29 years old in good health.

The CDR3 region has the DNA TGTGCCAGCATCCGTTTAGGACTGGGTAATTCACCCCTCCACTTT. Encoded protein: CASIRLGLGNSPLHF. The V and J genes are TRBV6-7 and TRBJ1-6; D gene uncertain. TRBV6-7 falls under the ORF class, with uncertain function. V was cut by 7 bases and J by 6 bases, with 16 bases left in between. This CDR3 has 15 amino acids.

The rearrangement joins TRBV4-3 to TRBJ2-5; a possible D gene is TRBD2 (5 bases). The CDR3 length is 14 residues. CDR1 and CDR2 from the germline V gene are LGHNA and YSLEER. V was shortened by 0 bases and J by 7 bases, with 12 bases between the two germline ends. The CDR3 sequence: CASSQDHYGVTQYF. In DNA form, the CDR3 reads TGCGCCAGCAGCCAAGATCATTACGGGGTGACCCAGTACTTC.

CDR3 amino acids: CASTEEGFGNTIYF. For the CDR3, the DNA is TGTGCCAGCACCGAAGAGGGATTCGGAAACACCATATATTTT. This chain uses TRBV5-6 with TRBJ1-3; D unclear. Trimming took 6 bases from V and 4 from J, leaving 14 bases between them. CDR3 size: 14 residues. Germline CDR1 and CDR2: SGHDT and YYEEEE.

The chain uses TRBV7-9 and TRBJ2-6, with a possible D match to TRBD2 (7 bases). Trimming took off 7 bases at V and 0 bases at J, with 13 bases between the two ends. In germline, CDR1 is SEHNR, CDR2 FQNEAQ (reference sequence). The CDR3 totals 16 residues. This chain's CDR3 is CASTRGAISGANVLTF. The CDR3 DNA sequence: TGTGCCAGCACCCGGGGGGCGATCTCTGGGGCCAACGTCCTGACTTTC.

To note about this clone: This CDR3 is also generated by other DNA sequences in the sample. This chain links TRBV9 with TRBJ2-3; possible D gene TRBD2, 6 bases. The V end lost 0 bases, the J end lost 0 bases, and 11 bases lay between the germline ends. This CDR3 comprises 16 residues. Germline CDR1 is SGDLS and CDR2 is YYNGEE. The CDR3 loop reads CASSVELAASTDTQYF. The CDR3 nucleotides read TGTGCCAGCAGCGTAGAACTAGCAGCTAGCACAGATACGCAGTATTTT.

This chain links TRBV7-9 with TRBJ2-7; 8 bases agree with TRBD2. CDR3 length: 17 residues. Germline CDR1 is SEHNR and CDR2 is FQNEAQ (reference sequence). Trimming cost V 5 bases and J 2 bases; bases outside gene matches: 14. The CDR3 is CASSNPTEGSGTYEQYF. CDR3 DNA: TGTGCCAGCAGCAACCCGACGGAGGGTAGCGGGACCTACGAGCAGTACTTC.

This clone was seen a single time. This chain uses TRBV28 with TRBJ2-1, with D unresolved. The CDR3 consists of 12 residues. V was shortened by 5 bases and J by 3 bases, with 5 bases between the two germline ends. CDR1 is MDHEN and CDR2 is SYDVKM in the germline V gene. The CDR3 DNA follows: TGTGCCAGCAGTGTCGACTACAATGAGCAGTTCTTC. Its translation is CASSVDYNEQFF.